This T cell receptor beta chain came from a study of T cell responses to AZD1222 COVID-19 vaccine. Study-level findings and limits: Spike-wide vaccine-associated CD4 TCRs dominated at 160-218 and 743-854.

A single count supports this clone. Antigen: not known. The assay was immunoSEQ multiplex PCR, and TCRdb's table has in-frame clones only and misses some. The data contain 130,000 or so clones, 65% to 90% of them seen just once; the ten biggest clones take up under 8%. Germline V gene sequence: CDR1 WNHNN, CDR2 SYGVQD (reference sequence). The CDR3 length is 13 residues. V was clipped by 4 bases and J by 2 bases, with 8 bases between them. The sequence was obtained from an adult who received the MenACWY meningococcal vaccine as a control. The sequencing here drew on peripheral blood, taken 28 days after the second dose of the MenACWY control vaccine. V gene TRBV10-1 combines with J gene TRBJ2-5, with D possibly matching TRBD2 (5 bases). The CDR3 nucleotides read TGCGCCAGCAGTGGTCGGGGACAAGAGACCCAGTACTTC. Its translation is CASSGRGQETQYF.